A single sample gave rise to the 31 T cell receptor beta chains below, sequenced in a study of blood T cell repertoires in COVID-19. The method was immunoSEQ multiplex PCR; TCRdb's version includes in-frame clones alone and lacks a portion of them. The sample consists of over 150,000 clones, around 83% of them appearing once. Sequencing was done on a sample of peripheral blood. Receptor source: a woman aged 60-75 years with COVID-19, enrolled during active disease.

The CDR3 loop is CASSPVRVHGYTF. CDR3 sequence (DNA): TGTGCCAGCAGCCCAGTCCGGGTGCATGGCTACACCTTC. The chain uses TRBV7-9 and TRBJ1-2; D unclear. Between the trimmed V and J ends, which lost 5 bases and 6 bases, there was a span of 13 bases. The CDR3 is made up of 13 amino acids. Germline V gene lookup returns CDR1 SEHNR and CDR2 FQNEAQ (reference sequence).

About this clone: Other nucleotide sequences in the sample specify the same CDR3. The chain recombines TRBV3-1 (or the pseudogene TRBV3-2) with TRBJ1-3, with no clear D. V was trimmed by 1 base and J by 4 bases, leaving 2 bases between them. The germline gives CDR1 LGHDT, CDR2 YNNKEL (reference sequence). The CDR3 length is 12 residues. Here the CDR3 DNA reads TGTGCCAGCAGCCAAGCGGGAAACACCATATATTTT. The encoded protein is CASSQAGNTIYF.

The rearrangement joins TRBV5-6 to TRBJ1-1; 8 positions match TRBD1. The V and J ends lost 3 bases and 2 bases, in that order; junction bases with no gene match: 9. Per germline, CDR1 SGHDT and CDR2 YYEEEE. The CDR3 consists of 16 residues. The DNA for the CDR3 is TGTGCCAGCAGCTCCCAAGGACAGGGAAGAAACACTGAAGCTTTCTTT. Its translation: CASSSQGQGRNTEAFF.

This clone was found once. The rearrangement uses TRBV9 and TRBJ1-2; tentative D call: TRBD1 (5 bases). The CDR3 extends over 14 amino acids. V lost 2 bases and J lost 1, with 9 bases in between. The germline V gene encodes CDR1 SGDLS and CDR2 YYNGEE. CDR3 DNA: TGTGCCAGCAGCGTCGACAGCATTAACTATGGCTACACCTTC. Translating gives CASSVDSINYGYTF.

This chain connects TRBV27 to TRBJ1-2; 10 bases fit TRBD1. The V gene's germline CDR1 is MNHEY and CDR2 SMNVEV (reference sequence). The trim removed 3 bases at V and 8 bases at J, leaving 6 bases unmatched. This CDR3 has 14 amino acids. DNA for the CDR3: TGTGCCAGCAGTTTTCGACAGGGGGCGGGAGGCTACACCTTC. It is translated as CASSFRQGAGGYTF.

V and J are TRBV2 and TRBJ1-1, with D perhaps matching TRBD1 (6 bases). Deletions cut 2 bases from V and 0 bases from J, with 7 bases between. This CDR3 has 14 amino acids. Per germline, CDR1 SNHLY and CDR2 FYNNEI. The CDR3 here is CASSENRVNTEAFF. In DNA, the CDR3 is TGTGCCAGCAGTGAAAACAGGGTGAACACTGAAGCTTTCTTT.

This CDR3 is CASSPRQGSGNTIYF. The CDR3 coding sequence is TGTGCCAGCAGCCCTAGACAGGGGTCTGGAAACACCATATATTTT. This sequence joins TRBV7-8 and TRBJ1-3, with 8 bases identical to TRBD1. In germline, CDR1 is SGHVS, CDR2 FQNEAQ. With 5 bases clipped from V and 1 base from J, the junction kept 4 bases outside the gene matches. CDR3 size: 15 residues.

V is TRBV15 and J is TRBJ2-1; 10 bases line up with TRBD2. This CDR3 contains 16 residues. The J segment lost 8 bases and the V segment lost 2 bases, leaving 9 bases of the junction unmatched. Germline lookup yields CDR1 LNHNV and CDR2 YYDKDF (reference sequence). CDR3 nucleotide sequence: TGTGCCACCAGCAGACCCGCAGCGGGAGGGCCCTATGAGCAGTTCTTC. Amino acids: CATSRPAAGGPYEQFF.

The rearrangement joins TRBV21-1 to TRBJ1-1; the DNA was not compared with TRBD1, the D call given in the table. TRBV21-1 is deemed a pseudogene. This CDR3 region has 11 residues. The chain's CDR3 is CASPTGLQAFF. CDR3 DNA: TGTGCCAGCCCGACAGGGTTACAAGCTTTCTTT.

The V gene is TRBV9, the J gene TRBJ1-1, with a tentative D call TRBD1 (5 bases). V dropped 4 bases and J dropped 0 bases, with 7 bases sitting between them. Looked up from germline, CDR1 is SGDLS and CDR2 is YYNGEE. This CDR3 comprises 13 residues. The CDR3, as DNA: TGTGCCAGCAGCCAGGGAATGAACACTGAAGCTTTCTTT. Protein sequence: CASSQGMNTEAFF.

CDR3 sequence reads: CASSFSSGQGNQPQHF. The CDR3 DNA is TGCGCCAGCAGCTTCTCCTCAGGACAGGGAAATCAGCCCCAGCATTTT. This chain links TRBV5-1 with TRBJ1-5; the match to TRBD1 covers 8 bases. Germline V CDR1 and CDR2: SGHRS, YFSETQ. V was clipped by 2 bases and J by 4 bases; unmatched bases: 8. The length of the CDR3 is 16 residues.

This clone has a single count. The V and J genes are TRBV7-8 and TRBJ1-2, with a possible D match to TRBD1 (5 bases). V shed 5 bases and J shed 4 bases, with 23 bases lying between them. Germline V gives CDR1 SGHVS, CDR2 FQNEAQ. The CDR3 totals 17 residues. In DNA form, the CDR3 reads TGTGCCAGCAGCGCCGACAGTTTGGGGATTTATAGCTATGGCTACACCTTC. It codes for CASSADSLGIYSYGYTF.

J is TRBJ1-1 and V is TRBV6-4; D unresolved. V lost 4 bases and J 3 bases, leaving 12 bases between the germline ends. This CDR3 contains 14 residues. Germline-derived CDR1 and CDR2 are MRHNA and SNTAGT. Written as DNA, the CDR3 is TGTGCCAGCAGTGCTGACTACACAGACACTGAAGCTTTCTTT. It translates to CASSADYTDTEAFF.

This clone occurred once. V usage is TRBV5-5 and J usage is TRBJ2-2; the match to TRBD1 covers 7 bases. This CDR3 spans 18 amino acids. V was clipped by 4 bases and J by 2 bases; unmatched bases: 14. In germline, CDR1 is SGHKS, CDR2 YYEKEE (reference sequence). CDR3: CASSALPTGQRNTGELFF. The CDR3 nucleotides read TGTGCCAGCAGCGCGTTACCTACGGGACAGAGAAACACCGGGGAGCTGTTTTTT.

In its sample, this clone was seen once. J is TRBJ2-6 and V is TRBV11-2; 12 positions match TRBD1. This CDR3 spans 18 amino acids. V lost 1 base and J lost 4; bases outside the gene matches: 5. The germline CDR1 and CDR2 sequences are SGHAT and FQNNGV. The CDR3 loop is CASSLAGTGGLGANVLTF. The CDR3 DNA follows: TGTGCCAGCAGCTTAGCTGGGACAGGGGGCTTAGGGGCCAACGTCCTGACTTTC.

The gene calls are TRBV6-2 or TRBV6-3 and TRBJ2-3; 14 bases line up with TRBD2. The CDR3 has 19 residues. Trimming took 4 bases from V and 2 from J; bases not matched to a gene: 11. Germline CDR1 MNHEY, CDR2 SVGEGT. DNA for the CDR3: TGTGCCAGCAGTTCCTCAGTGACTAGCGGGGGGGTCCCCACAGATACGCAGTATTTT. Protein: CASSSSVTSGGVPTDTQYF.

Details on this clone: At one end the junction does not follow the germline gene, possibly because of a read error. This chain's CDR3 is CASRSLTGGDYKEQFF. CDR3 DNA sequence: TGTGCCAGTAGATCCTTGACCGGGGGGGACTACAAAGAGCAGTTCTTC. The gene calls are TRBV19 and TRBJ2-1, with 8 bases matching TRBD2. The CDR3 runs 16 residues. CDR1 and CDR2 from the germline V gene are LNHDA and SQIVND (reference sequence).

The gene calls are TRBV7-9 and TRBJ2-3; D uncertain. Trimming shortened V by 1 base and J by 3 bases, and 8 bases separated the two germline ends. This CDR3 has 14 amino acids. The germline V gene has CDR1 SEHNR and CDR2 FQNEAQ (reference sequence). CDR3 in amino acids: CASSLVSGTDTQYF. CDR3 nucleotides: TGTGCCAGCAGCTTAGTATCAGGAACAGATACGCAGTATTTT.

The genes are TRBV6-6 and TRBJ1-5; 7 positions match TRBD1. V was pared by 2 bases and J by 7 bases, with 5 bases of the junction left unmatched. Germline CDR1 and CDR2: MNHNY and SVGAGI (reference sequence). The CDR3 consists of 14 residues. CDR3 DNA sequence: TGTGCCAGCAGTTACACAGGGGTGGGGCAGCCCCAGCATTTT. It codes for CASSYTGVGQPQHF.

The J gene is TRBJ1-1, the V gene TRBV7-6, with D hard to call. With 6 bases removed from V and 7 bases from J, the gap between germline ends came to 15 bases. CDR3 length: 13 amino acids. CDR1 is SGHVS and CDR2 is FNYEAQ in the germline V gene. The DNA of the CDR3 is TGTGCCAGCAGTCAACTTGCGTCGGGTGAAGCTTTCTTT. Translation: CASSQLASGEAFF. Combining the CDR3 with reference TRBV7-6 and TRBJ1-1 gives the whole variable domain GAGVSQSPRYKVTKRGQDVALRCDPISGHVSLYWYRQALGQGPEFLTYFNYEAQQDKSGLPNDRFSAERPEGSISTLTIQRTEQRDSAMYRCASSQLASGEAFFGQGTRLTVV.

This clone has just one count. V usage is TRBV7-9 and J usage is TRBJ2-2; 7 bases agree with TRBD1. This CDR3 is built from 14 residues. CDR1 and CDR2 from the germline V gene are SEHNR and FQNEAQ (reference sequence). The V segment lost 10 bases and the J segment 6 bases; nucleotides outside the gene matches: 11. CDR3 in amino acids: CATAAVTGPGELFF. The CDR3 DNA reads as TGTGCCACCGCGGCGGTGACAGGGCCCGGGGAGCTGTTTTTT. The full variable domain, in which reference TRBV7-9 and TRBJ2-2 provide the parts outside the CDR3, is DTGVSQNPRHKITKRGQNVTFRCDPISEHNRLYWYRQTLGQGPEFLTYFQNEAQLEKSRLLSDRFSAERPKGSFSTLEIQRTEQGDSAMYLCATAAVTGPGELFFGEGSRLTVL.

The chain recombines TRBV11-2 with TRBJ1-6; D perhaps matches TRBD1 (5 bases). This CDR3 has 17 amino acids. The V end lost 0 bases, the J end lost 10 bases, and 19 bases lay between the germline ends. Germline assignment: CDR1 SGHAT and CDR2 FQNNGV. CDR3 residues: CASSLDPTSFRGSPLHF. The CDR3 nucleotides read TGTGCCAGCAGCTTAGACCCCACAAGTTTTAGGGGCTCACCCCTCCACTTT.

This chain joins TRBV5-8 and TRBJ1-2, with D unclear. The CDR3 extends over 12 amino acids. The germline V and J ends were trimmed by 4 bases and 2 bases, with 6 bases remaining between them. The germline V gene encodes CDR1 SGHTS and CDR2 YDEGEE. In DNA form, the CDR3 reads TGTGCCAGCAGCCGCAGGAACTATGGCTACACCTTC. Its protein product is CASSRRNYGYTF.

The chain couples TRBV18 to TRBJ2-7; tentative D call: TRBD2 (5 bases). Trimming took off 6 bases at V and 3 bases at J, with 9 bases between the two ends. There are 12 residues in the CDR3. CDR1 and CDR2 from the germline V gene are KGHSH and LQKENI. CDR3 sequence: CASSRGDYEQYF. CDR3 bases: TGTGCCAGCTCCCGGGGAGACTACGAGCAGTACTTC.

A few counts support this clone. This chain uses TRBV7-9 with TRBJ2-7; D is perhaps TRBD2 (6 bases). This CDR3 spans 16 amino acids. The ends were cut back, 0 bases at V and 0 bases at J, with 12 bases in the middle. Germline V gene data show CDR1 as SEHNR and CDR2 as FQNEAQ (reference sequence). This CDR3 reads CASSLARGSLSYEQYV. The CDR3 nucleotides read TGTGCCAGCAGCTTAGCTCGGGGGTCCCTCTCCTACGAGCAGTACGTC.

The chain joins TRBV5-4 to TRBJ2-3; D is unclear. V lost 0 bases and J lost 1, with 6 bases in between. The CDR3 totals 14 residues. Germline V gives CDR1 SGHNT, CDR2 YYREEE (reference sequence). Here the CDR3 DNA reads TGTGCCAGCAGCTTGGAAGTAGGCACAGATACGCAGTATTTT. Its translation: CASSLEVGTDTQYF.

V is TRBV3-1 (or the pseudogene TRBV3-2) and J is TRBJ1-2; D ambiguous. This CDR3 contains 14 residues. V was trimmed by 0 bases and J by 8 bases, leaving 13 bases between them. Germline-derived CDR1 and CDR2 are LGHDT and YNNKEL (reference sequence). CDR3 nucleotide sequence: TGTGCCAGCAGCCAAGAAGGCACAGTCGAGGGCTACACCTTC. It codes for CASSQEGTVEGYTF.

This sequence joins TRBV9 and TRBJ1-6, with no clear D. V was pared by 4 bases and J by 7 bases, with 6 bases between. The CDR3 consists of 12 residues. Germline V gene sequence: CDR1 SGDLS, CDR2 YYNGEE. The CDR3 protein is CASSRENSPLHF. CDR3 coding DNA: TGTGCCAGCAGCAGAGAAAATTCACCCCTCCACTTT.

This clone came up a few times. The rearrangement links TRBV7-9 to TRBJ2-1; 11 bases fit TRBD1. The CDR3 loop spans 15 amino acids. Trimming cost V 5 bases and J 6 bases; bases outside gene matches: 6. Germline V lookup: CDR1 SEHNR, CDR2 FQNEAQ (reference sequence). CDR3 sequence reads: CASSPGQGARNEQFF. The CDR3 nucleotides are TGTGCCAGCAGCCCAGGACAGGGGGCGCGCAATGAGCAGTTCTTC.

The chain carries TRBV5-6 and TRBJ1-3; 7 bases map to TRBD1. The CDR3 totals 15 residues. The germline V gene encodes CDR1 SGHDT and CDR2 YYEEEE. V trimming: 4 bases; J trimming: 3 bases; junction bases outside the gene matches: 7. The CDR3 here is CASSNRQGGGNTIYF. The DNA for the CDR3 is TGTGCCAGCAGCAACAGACAGGGTGGTGGAAACACCATATATTTT.

Here the CDR3 DNA reads TGTGCCAGCAGCCGAGGGGCGGGAATTATTGGAGAGACCCAGTACTTC. The encoded protein is CASSRGAGIIGETQYF. This sequence joins TRBV14 and TRBJ2-5, with D possibly matching TRBD2 (6 bases). V was cut by 4 bases and J by 4 bases, with 19 bases left in between. Germline loops: CDR1 SGHDN, CDR2 FVKESK. The CDR3 length is 16 residues.